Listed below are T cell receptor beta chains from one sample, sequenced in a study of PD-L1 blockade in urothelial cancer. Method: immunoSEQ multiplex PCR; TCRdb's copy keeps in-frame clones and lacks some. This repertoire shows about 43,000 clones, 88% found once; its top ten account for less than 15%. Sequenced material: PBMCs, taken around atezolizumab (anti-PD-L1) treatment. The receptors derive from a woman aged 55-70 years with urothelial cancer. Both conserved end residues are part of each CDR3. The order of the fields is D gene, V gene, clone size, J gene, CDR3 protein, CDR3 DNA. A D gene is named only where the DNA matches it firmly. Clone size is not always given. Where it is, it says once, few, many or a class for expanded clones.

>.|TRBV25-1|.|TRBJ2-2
CASSELGETGHTGELFF
TGTGCCAGCAGTGAACTGGGAGAGACAGGACACACCGGGGAGCTGTTTTTT
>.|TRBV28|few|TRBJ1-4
CASTPIGQLGEKLFF
TGTGCCAGCACCCCAATCGGACAGCTCGGTGAAAAACTGTTTTTT
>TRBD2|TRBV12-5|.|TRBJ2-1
CASGLVRGGAYNEQFF
TGTGCTAGTGGTTTGGTACGGGGGGGCGCCTACAATGAGCAGTTCTTC
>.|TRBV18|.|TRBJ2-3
CASSLSSTDTQYF
TGTGCCAGCTCACTATCTAGCACAGATACGCAGTATTTT
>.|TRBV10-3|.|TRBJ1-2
CAISLRGLSDGYTF
TGTGCCATCAGCTTAAGGGGACTCAGTGATGGCTACACCTTC
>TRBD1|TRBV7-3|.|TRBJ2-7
CASSPTGTESYEQYF
TGTGCCAGCAGCCCCACCGGGACAGAGTCCTACGAGCAGTACTTC
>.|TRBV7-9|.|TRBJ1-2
CASSTRTALGGYTF
TGTGCCAGCAGCACCCGGACAGCCTTGGGCGGCTACACCTTC
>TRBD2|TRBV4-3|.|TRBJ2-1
CASSQGSSGGLYNEQFF
TGCGCCAGCAGCCAAGGTTCTAGCGGGGGTTTATACAATGAGCAGTTCTTC
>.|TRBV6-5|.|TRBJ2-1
CASSYSEREPYNEQFF
TGTGCCAGCAGTTACTCTGAACGGGAACCCTACAATGAGCAGTTCTTC
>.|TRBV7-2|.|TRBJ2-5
CASSSATVQETQYF
TGTGCCAGCAGCTCCGCGACAGTTCAAGAGACCCAGTACTTC
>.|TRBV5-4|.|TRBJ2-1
CASSRNVGSYNEQFF
TGTGCCAGCAGCCGAAACGTTGGGAGTTACAATGAGCAGTTCTTC
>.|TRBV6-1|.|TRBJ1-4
CASSEADYNSEKLFF
TGTGCCAGCAGTGAAGCCGACTACAACTCTGAAAAACTGTTTTTT
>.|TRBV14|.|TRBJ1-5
CASSQTEYNQPQHF
TGTGCCAGCAGTCAGACAGAGTATAATCAGCCCCAGCATTTT
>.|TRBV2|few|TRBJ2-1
CASSGRPSSYNEQFF
TGTGCCAGCAGTGGGAGGCCGAGCTCCTACAATGAGCAGTTCTTC
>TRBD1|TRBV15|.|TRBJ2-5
CATSSDRGPGGETQYF
TGTGCCACCAGCAGCGACAGGGGGCCAGGGGGAGAGACCCAGTACTTC
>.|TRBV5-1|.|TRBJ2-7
CASSLGGGESTSYEQYF
TGCGCCAGCAGCTTGGGGGGCGGGGAGTCTACCTCCTACGAGCAGTACTTC
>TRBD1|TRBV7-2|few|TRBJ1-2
CASSSRGTGHYGYTF
TGTGCCAGCAGCTCTCGCGGGACAGGACACTATGGCTACACCTTC
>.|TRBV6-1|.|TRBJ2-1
CASTEVALQFF
TGTGCCAGCACCGAGGTGGCCCTTCAGTTCTTC
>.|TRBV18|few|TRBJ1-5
CASSLREGHQPQHF
TGTGCCAGCTCACTTAGGGAGGGGCATCAGCCCCAGCATTTT
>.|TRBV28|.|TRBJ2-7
CASSFRRTPLNEQYF
TGTGCCAGCAGTTTTAGGAGGACGCCCCTGAACGAGCAGTACTTC
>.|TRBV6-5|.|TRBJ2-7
CASSYAGVYEQYF
TGTGCCAGCAGTTACGCAGGGGTTTACGAGCAGTACTTC
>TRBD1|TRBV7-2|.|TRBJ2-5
CASSPQKTGGSETQYF
TGTGCCAGCAGCCCCCAAAAGACAGGGGGCTCAGAGACCCAGTACTTC
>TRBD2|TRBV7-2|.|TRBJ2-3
CASSRGRGSLDTQYF
TGTGCCAGCAGCCGGGGTCGCGGGAGCCTAGATACGCAGTATTTT
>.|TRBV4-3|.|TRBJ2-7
CASSQAWGRSYEQYF
TGCGCCAGCAGCCAAGCTTGGGGGCGCTCCTACGAGCAGTACTTC
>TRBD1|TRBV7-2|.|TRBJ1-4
CASSDPSTGVSEKLFF
TGTGCCAGCAGCGACCCTTCGACAGGGGTGTCTGAAAAACTGTTTTTT
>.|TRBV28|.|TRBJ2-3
CASSEGRTDTQYF
TGTGCCAGCAGTGAGGGCCGCACAGATACGCAGTATTTT
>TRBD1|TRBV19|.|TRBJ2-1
CASRSLGQGNEQFF
TGTGCCAGTAGGAGCTTGGGACAGGGGAATGAGCAGTTCTTC
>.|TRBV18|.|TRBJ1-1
CASSPFYETLNTEAFF
TGTGCCAGCTCACCATTCTACGAGACACTGAACACTGAAGCTTTCTTT
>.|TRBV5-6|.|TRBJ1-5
CASSLWGGGGQPQHF
TGTGCCAGCAGCCTGTGGGGGGGCGGCGGCCAGCCCCAGCATTTT
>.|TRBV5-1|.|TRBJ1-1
CASSFSGGATEAFF
TGCGCCAGCAGCTTCTCGGGGGGAGCGACTGAAGCTTTCTTT
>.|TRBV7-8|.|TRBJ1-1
CASSLNRVTEAFF
TGTGCCAGCAGCCTAAACAGGGTCACTGAAGCTTTCTTT
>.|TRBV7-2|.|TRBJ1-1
CASSPESLNTEAFF
TGTGCCAGCAGCCCGGAGAGCTTGAACACTGAAGCTTTCTTT
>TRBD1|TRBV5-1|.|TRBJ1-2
CASSTAGTGYGYTF
TGCGCCAGCAGCACTGCCGGGACAGGGTACGGCTACACCTTC
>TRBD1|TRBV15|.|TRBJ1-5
CATSRDDRGFNQPQHF
TGTGCCACCAGCAGAGATGACAGGGGTTTCAATCAGCCCCAGCATTTT
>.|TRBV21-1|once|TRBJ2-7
CASSRDSSYEQYF
TGTGCCAGCAGCAGGGACAGCTCCTACGAGCAGTACTTC
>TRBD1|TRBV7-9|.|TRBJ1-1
CASSLGQGVPEAFF
TGTGCCAGCAGCTTAGGACAGGGGGTCCCTGAAGCTTTCTTT
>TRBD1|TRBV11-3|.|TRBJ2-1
CASSSGQSYNEQFF
TGTGCCAGCAGCTCGGGACAGTCCTACAATGAGCAGTTCTTC
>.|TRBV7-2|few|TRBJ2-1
CASSLGSTWQFF
TGTGCCAGCAGCTTAGGATCGACATGGCAGTTCTTC
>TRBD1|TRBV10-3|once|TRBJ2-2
CAISDSNTGGWTGELFF
TGTGCCATCAGTGACTCCAATACAGGGGGATGGACCGGGGAGCTGTTTTTT
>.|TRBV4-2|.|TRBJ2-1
CASSQVGWSEQFF
TGTGCCAGCAGCCAAGTTGGGTGGAGTGAGCAGTTCTTC
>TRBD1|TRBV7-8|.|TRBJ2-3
CASSSTGSATQYF
TGTGCCAGCAGCTCGACAGGGTCAGCTACGCAGTATTTT